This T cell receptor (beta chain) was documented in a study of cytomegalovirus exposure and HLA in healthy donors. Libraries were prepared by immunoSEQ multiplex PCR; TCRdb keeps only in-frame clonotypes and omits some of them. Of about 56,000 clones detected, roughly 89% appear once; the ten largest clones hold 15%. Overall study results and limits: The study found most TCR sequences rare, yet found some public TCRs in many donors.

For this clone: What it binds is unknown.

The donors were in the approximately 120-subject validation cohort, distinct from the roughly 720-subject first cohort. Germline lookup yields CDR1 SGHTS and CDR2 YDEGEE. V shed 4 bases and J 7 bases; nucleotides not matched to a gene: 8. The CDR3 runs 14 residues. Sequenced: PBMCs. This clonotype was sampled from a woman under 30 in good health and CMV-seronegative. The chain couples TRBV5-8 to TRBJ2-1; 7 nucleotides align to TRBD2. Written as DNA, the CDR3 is TGTGCCAGCAGCAAACGGACTAGATCAAATGAGCAGTTCTTC. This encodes CASSKRTRSNEQFF.